The rows below give T cell receptor beta chains drawn from one sample of a study of blood T cell repertoires in COVID-19. Profiled with immunoSEQ multiplex PCR; TCRdb holds only in-frame clones, not every one. The table lists 200,000 to 250,000 clones, around nine tenths of them singletons. Sample: PBMCs or T cells enriched from blood (not recorded which). These receptors came from a man aged 30-40 years who had recovered from COVID-19. Both conserved end residues are trimmed from each CDR3. The order of the fields is D gene, V gene, CDR3 protein. D genes are given only for firm matches.

>TRBD1|TRBV3-1/TRBV3-2
ASRATGGTGELF
>TRBD1|TRBV5-1
ASGTGDGNTEAF
>TRBD1|TRBV28
ASSLLGTGGSYEQY
>TRBD2|TRBV6-5
ASSYLSGYSYEQY
>.|TRBV5-1
ASSLDGYNSPLH
>TRBD1|TRBV6-5
ASSYRGGSFATEAF
>TRBD2|TRBV19
ASMGLAGVEQF
>.|TRBV9
ASSVDPAVYEQY
>TRBD2|TRBV5-4
ASSSRGSGGPGWNEQF
>TRBD1|TRBV24-1
ATSDKDRDGYT
>TRBD1|TRBV6-5
ASSPRGVTYGYT
>TRBD1|TRBV5-5
ASRSGQGLYEQY
>TRBD1|TRBV18
ASSVQGDQSPLH
>TRBD1|TRBV28
ASSSDTGVYEQY
>.|TRBV5-1
ASNEDTTDTQY
>.|TRBV19
ASTDRWNTEAF
>.|TRBV29-1
SHPGTYSYNEQF
>.|TRBV10-3
AISEELAYNEQF
>TRBD1|TRBV7-2
ASSLGDSGA
>.|TRBV10-3
AMSQGGETQY
>.|TRBV15
ATSREKSYMTGNTEAF
>TRBD2|TRBV7-2
ASSLGGTSGKETQY